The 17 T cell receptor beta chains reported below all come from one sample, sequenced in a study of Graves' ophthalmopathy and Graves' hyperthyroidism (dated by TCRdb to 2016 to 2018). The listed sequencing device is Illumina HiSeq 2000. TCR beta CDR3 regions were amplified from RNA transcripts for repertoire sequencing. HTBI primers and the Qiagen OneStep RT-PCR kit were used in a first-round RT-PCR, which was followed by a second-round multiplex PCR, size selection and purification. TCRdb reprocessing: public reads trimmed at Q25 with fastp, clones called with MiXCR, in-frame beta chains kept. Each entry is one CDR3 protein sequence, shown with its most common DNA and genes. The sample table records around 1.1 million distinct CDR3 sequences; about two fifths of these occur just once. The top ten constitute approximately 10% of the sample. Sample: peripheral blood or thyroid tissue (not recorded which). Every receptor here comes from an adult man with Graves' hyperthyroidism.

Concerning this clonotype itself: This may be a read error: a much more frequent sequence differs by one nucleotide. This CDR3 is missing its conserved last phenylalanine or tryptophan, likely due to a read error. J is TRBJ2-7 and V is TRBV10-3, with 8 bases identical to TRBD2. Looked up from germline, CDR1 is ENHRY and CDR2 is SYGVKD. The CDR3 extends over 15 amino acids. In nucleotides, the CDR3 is TGTGCCAGCAGTTATTTAGGGACTAGAACCTACGAGCAGTACCTC. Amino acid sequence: CASSYLGTRTYEQYL.

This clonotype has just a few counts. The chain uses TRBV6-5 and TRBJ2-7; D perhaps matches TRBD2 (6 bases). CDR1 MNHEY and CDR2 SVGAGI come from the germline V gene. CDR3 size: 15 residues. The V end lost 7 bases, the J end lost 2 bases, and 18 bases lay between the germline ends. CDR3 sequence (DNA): TGTGCCAGCATGCCCCGGGGGATCATTACCTACGAGCAGTACTTC. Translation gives CASMPRGIITYEQYF.

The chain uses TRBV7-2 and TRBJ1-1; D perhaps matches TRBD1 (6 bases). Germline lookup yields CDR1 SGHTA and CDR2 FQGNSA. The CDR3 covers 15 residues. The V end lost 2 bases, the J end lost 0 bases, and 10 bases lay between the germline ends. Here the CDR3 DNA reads TGTGCCAGCAGCTTATTTAGGGGGGTGAACACTGAAGCTTTCTTT. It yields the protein CASSLFRGVNTEAFF.

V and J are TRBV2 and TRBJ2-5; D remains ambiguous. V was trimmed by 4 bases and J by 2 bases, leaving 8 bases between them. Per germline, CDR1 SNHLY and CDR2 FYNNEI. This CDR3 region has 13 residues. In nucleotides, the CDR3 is TGTGCCAGCAGTGTAATTAGACAAGAGACCCAGTACTTC. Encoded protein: CASSVIRQETQYF.

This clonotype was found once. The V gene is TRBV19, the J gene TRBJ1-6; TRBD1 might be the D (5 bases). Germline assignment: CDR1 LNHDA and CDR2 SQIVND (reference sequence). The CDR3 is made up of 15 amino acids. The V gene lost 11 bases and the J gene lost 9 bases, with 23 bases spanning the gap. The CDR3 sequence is CAGMMSRQGASPLHF. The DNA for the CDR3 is TGTGCCGGTATGATGAGTCGGCAGGGAGCTTCACCCCTCCACTTT.

CDR3 sequence reads: CSVSGQGFKPQHF. CDR3 DNA sequence: TGCAGTGTCTCGGGACAGGGGTTCAAGCCCCAGCATTTT. The chain has TRBV20-1 and TRBJ1-5, with 10 bases that match TRBD1. CDR1 and CDR2 (germline): DFQATT, SNEGSKA (reference sequence). After removal of 7 bases from V and 8 bases from J, the junction contained 8 bases not matched to a gene. The CDR3 extends over 13 amino acids.

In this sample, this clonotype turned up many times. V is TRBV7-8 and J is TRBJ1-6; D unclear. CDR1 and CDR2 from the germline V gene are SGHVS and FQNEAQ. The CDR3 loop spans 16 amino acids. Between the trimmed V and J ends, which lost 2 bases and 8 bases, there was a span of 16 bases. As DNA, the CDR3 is TGTGCCAGCAGCTTAATAATGCCGGGTACGGATTCACCCCTCCACTTT. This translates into CASSLIMPGTDSPLHF.

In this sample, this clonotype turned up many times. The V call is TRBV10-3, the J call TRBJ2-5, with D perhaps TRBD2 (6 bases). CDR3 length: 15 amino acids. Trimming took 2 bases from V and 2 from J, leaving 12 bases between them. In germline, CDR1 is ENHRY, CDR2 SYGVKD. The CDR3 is CAISERRGEQETQYF. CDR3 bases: TGTGCCATCAGTGAGCGGAGGGGAGAACAAGAGACCCAGTACTTC.

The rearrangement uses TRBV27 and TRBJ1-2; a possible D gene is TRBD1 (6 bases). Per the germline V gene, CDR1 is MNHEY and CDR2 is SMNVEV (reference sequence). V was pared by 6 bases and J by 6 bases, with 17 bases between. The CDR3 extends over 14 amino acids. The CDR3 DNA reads TGTGCCAGCAGCCAACTAAGGGGGGAGGATGGCTACACCTTC. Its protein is CASSQLRGEDGYTF.

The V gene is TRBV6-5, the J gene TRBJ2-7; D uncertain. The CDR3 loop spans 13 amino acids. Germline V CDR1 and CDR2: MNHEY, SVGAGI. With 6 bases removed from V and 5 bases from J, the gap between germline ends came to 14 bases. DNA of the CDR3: TGTGCCAGCAGACCACTGGGGTCCGACGAGCAGTACTTC. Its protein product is CASRPLGSDEQYF.

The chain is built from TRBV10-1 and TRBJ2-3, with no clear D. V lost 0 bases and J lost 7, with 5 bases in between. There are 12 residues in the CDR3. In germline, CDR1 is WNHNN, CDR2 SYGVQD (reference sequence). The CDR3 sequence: CASSESVNTQYF. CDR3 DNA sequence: TGCGCCAGCAGTGAGTCTGTCAATACGCAGTATTTT.

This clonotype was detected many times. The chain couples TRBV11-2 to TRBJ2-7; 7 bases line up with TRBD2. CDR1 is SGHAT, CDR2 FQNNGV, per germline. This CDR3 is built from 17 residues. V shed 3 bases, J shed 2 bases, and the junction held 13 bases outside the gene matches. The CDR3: CASSFIEEAGEAYEQYF. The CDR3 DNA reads TGTGCCAGCAGCTTCATCGAGGAGGCGGGAGAAGCCTACGAGCAGTACTTC.

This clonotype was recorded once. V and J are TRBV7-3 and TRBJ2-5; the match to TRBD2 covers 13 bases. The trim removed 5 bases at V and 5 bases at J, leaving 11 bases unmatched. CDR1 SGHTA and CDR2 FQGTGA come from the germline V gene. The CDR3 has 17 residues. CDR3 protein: CASSPGLAGVKGETQYF. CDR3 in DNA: TGTGCCAGCAGCCCCGGACTAGCGGGAGTAAAGGGGGAGACCCAGTACTTC. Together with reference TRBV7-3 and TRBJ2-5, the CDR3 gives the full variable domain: GAGVSQTPSNKVTEKGKYVELRCDPISGHTALYWYRQSLGQGPEFLIYFQGTGAADDSGLPNDRFFAVRPEGSVSTLKIQRTERGDSAVYLCASSPGLAGVKGETQYFGPGTRLLVL.

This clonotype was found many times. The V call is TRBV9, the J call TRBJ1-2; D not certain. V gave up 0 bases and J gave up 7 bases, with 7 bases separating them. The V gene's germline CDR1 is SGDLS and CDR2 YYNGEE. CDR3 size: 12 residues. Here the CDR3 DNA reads TGTGCCAGCAGCGTAGGAGCGTTTGGCTACACCTTC. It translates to CASSVGAFGYTF. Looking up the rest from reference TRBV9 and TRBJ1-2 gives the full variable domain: DSGVTQTPKHLITATGQRVTLRCSPRSGDLSVYWYQQSLDQGLQFLIQYYNGEERAKGNILERFSAQQFPDLHSELNLSSLELGDSALYFCASSVGAFGYTFGSGTRLTVV.

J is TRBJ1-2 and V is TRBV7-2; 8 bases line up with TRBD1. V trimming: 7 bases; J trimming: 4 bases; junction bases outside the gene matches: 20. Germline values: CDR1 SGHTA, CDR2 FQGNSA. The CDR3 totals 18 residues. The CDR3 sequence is CASTKANPGQENSYGYTF. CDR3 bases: TGTGCCAGCACCAAGGCTAACCCGGGACAGGAGAATTCCTATGGCTACACCTTC.

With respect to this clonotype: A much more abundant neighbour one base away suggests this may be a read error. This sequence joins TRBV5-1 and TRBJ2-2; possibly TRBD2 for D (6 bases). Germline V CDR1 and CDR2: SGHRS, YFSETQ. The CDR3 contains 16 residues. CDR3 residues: CASSLGQHANTGGLFF. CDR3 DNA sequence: TGCGCCAGCAGCTTGGGGCAACACGCGAACACCGGGGGGCTGTTTTTT.

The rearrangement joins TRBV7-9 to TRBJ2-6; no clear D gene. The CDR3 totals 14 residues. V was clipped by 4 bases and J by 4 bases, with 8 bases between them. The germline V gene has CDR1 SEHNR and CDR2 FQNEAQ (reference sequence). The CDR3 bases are TGTGCCAGCAGCTCATACACAGGGGCCAACGTCCTGACTTTC. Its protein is CASSSYTGANVLTF.